This record concerns one T cell receptor beta chain sequence. The sample is drawn from a study of blood T cell repertoires in COVID-19. The trim removed 3 bases at V and 7 bases at J, leaving 2 bases unmatched. The length of the CDR3 is 14 residues. From germline, CDR1 is MGHRA and CDR2 YSYEKL. Profiled with immunoSEQ multiplex PCR; TCRdb holds only in-frame clones, not every one. This repertoire shows 250,000 or so clones, approximately 89% found once; its top ten account for roughly 6%. Seattle-derived patients entered the study during active infection and were followed longitudinally. Sequencing was performed on peripheral blood. The chain is built from TRBV4-1 and TRBJ2-1; 11 bases fit TRBD1. This sequence originates from a woman in her twenties or thirties with COVID-19, enrolled during active disease. CDR3 sequence: CASSQDRGRNEQFF. The DNA of the CDR3 is TGCGCCAGCAGCCAGGACAGGGGGCGAAATGAGCAGTTCTTC.